The 24 T cell receptor beta chains in this list originate from one sample, sequenced in a study of cytomegalovirus exposure and HLA in healthy donors. Researchers ran the PCR with 60 Vbeta and 13 Jbeta primers. Generated by immunoSEQ multiplex PCR, the TCRdb table keeps only in-frame clones and is missing some. The data contain about 160,000 clones, approximately 78% of them singletons. The source material was PBMCs. Receptor source: a girl aged 2 to 10 in good health and CMV-seropositive.

This clone was seen a few times. The chain couples TRBV28 to TRBJ2-5; 8 bases match TRBD2. The J call is uncertain, as TRBJ2-7 better fits the DNA end. The germline CDR1 and CDR2 sequences are MDHEN and SYDVKM. The CDR3 is 15 residues long. CDR3 protein: CASSLRREAPYEQYF. The CDR3 DNA follows: TGTGCCAGCAGTTTACGGCGGGAGGCTCCCTACGAGCAGTACTTC.

J is TRBJ2-1 and V is TRBV30; tentatively, D is TRBD1 (6 bases). The germline gives CDR1 GTSNPN, CDR2 SVGIG (reference sequence). There are 15 residues in the CDR3. The V end was cut by 2 bases, the J end by 0 bases, with 11 bases between. The CDR3 here is CAWSIGTISYNEQFF. The CDR3 DNA follows: TGTGCCTGGAGTATTGGGACAATCTCCTACAATGAGCAGTTCTTC.

In its sample, this clone was seen once. The genes are TRBV5-1 and TRBJ1-6; no firm D call. CDR1 and CDR2 from the germline V gene are SGHRS and YFSETQ. V shed 1 base and J shed 4 bases, with 6 bases lying between them. This CDR3 has 14 residues. The CDR3 region is CASSLTEYNSPLHF. DNA for the CDR3: TGCGCCAGCAGCTTGACCGAGTATAATTCACCCCTCCACTTT.

The J gene is TRBJ2-7, the V gene TRBV5-1; a weak D match, TRBD2 (5 bases). V was clipped by 2 bases and J by 2 bases, with 14 bases between them. CDR3 length: 15 residues. CDR1 and CDR2 (germline): SGHRS, YFSETQ. CDR3 nucleotides: TGCGCCAGCAGCTTTAGAGGGAGTGCTACCTACGAGCAGTACTTC. Encoded protein: CASSFRGSATYEQYF.

The rearrangement links TRBV9 to TRBJ2-1, with TRBD2 as a possible D gene (5 bases). The CDR3 is made up of 13 amino acids. Per the germline V gene, CDR1 is SGDLS and CDR2 is YYNGEE. V lost 0 bases and J 10 bases, leaving 11 bases between the germline ends. The CDR3 loop is CASSVGFEREQFF. The CDR3 nucleotides are TGTGCCAGCAGCGTAGGGTTTGAGCGGGAGCAGTTCTTC. Full variable domain (missing parts from reference TRBV9 and TRBJ2-1): DSGVTQTPKHLITATGQRVTLRCSPRSGDLSVYWYQQSLDQGLQFLIQYYNGEERAKGNILERFSAQQFPDLHSELNLSSLELGDSALYFCASSVGFEREQFFGPGTRLTVL.

The chain couples TRBV6-1 to TRBJ1-4; TRBD1 aligns across 7 bases. The CDR3 has 14 residues. The V segment lost 4 bases and the J segment 6 bases; nucleotides outside the gene matches: 5. Looked up from germline, CDR1 is MNHNS and CDR2 is SASEGT. CDR3 bases: TGTGCCAGCAGTGGAGGGGGCGGTTATGAAAAACTGTTTTTT. Translation: CASSGGGGYEKLFF.

The chain combines TRBV7-9 with TRBJ2-2; perhaps TRBD1 as D (6 bases). This CDR3 comprises 13 residues. Per the germline V gene, CDR1 is SEHNR and CDR2 is FQNEAQ (reference sequence). V gave up 9 bases and J gave up 1 base, with 9 bases separating them. This CDR3 reads CARGTLNTGELFF. CDR3 in DNA: TGTGCCAGAGGGACATTGAACACCGGGGAGCTGTTTTTT.

This sequence joins TRBV10-3 and TRBJ2-1; TRBD1 agrees at 8 bases. Trimming took 3 bases from V and 2 from J; bases not matched to a gene: 3. The CDR3 covers 15 residues. CDR1 ENHRY and CDR2 SYGVKD come from the germline V gene. CDR3 sequence: CAISDRGQAYNEQFF. The DNA of the CDR3 is TGTGCCATCAGTGATCGGGGACAGGCCTACAATGAGCAGTTCTTC.

J is TRBJ2-1 and V is TRBV21-1; TRBD2, the D gene given by the table, was not confirmed from the DNA. TRBV21-1 is a documented pseudogene. The CDR3 sequence is 15 residues long. Here the CDR3 DNA reads TGTGCCAGCAGCACCTCTCCGAGCCCATACAATGAGCAGTTCTTC. The encoded protein is CASSTSPSPYNEQFF.

The V gene is TRBV5-4, the J gene TRBJ2-7, with D possibly matching TRBD1 (6 bases). CDR1 is SGHNT and CDR2 is YYREEE in the germline V gene (reference sequence). The CDR3 loop spans 13 amino acids. V lost 0 bases and J 12 bases, leaving 16 bases between the germline ends. The CDR3 loop is CASSLAGAGGGYF. The CDR3 bases are TGTGCCAGCAGCTTGGCAGGGGCCGGCGGCGGGTACTTC. The variable domain in full, completed from reference TRBV5-4 and TRBJ2-7, reads ETGVTQSPTHLIKTRGQQVTLRCSSQSGHNTVSWYQQALGQGPQFIFQYYREEENGRGNFPPRFSGLQFPNYSSELNVNALELDDSALYLCASSLAGAGGGYFGPGTRLTVT.

The chain uses TRBV28 and TRBJ2-5; TRBD2 is a possible D gene (6 bases). The CDR3 consists of 15 residues. Germline V gene data show CDR1 as MDHEN and CDR2 as SYDVKM. V lost 5 bases, J lost 2 bases, and 15 bases lay in between. In DNA, the CDR3 is TGTGCCAGCAGTCCTAGTCACGCGGGACAAGAGACCCAGTACTTC. Amino acids: CASSPSHAGQETQYF. Full variable domain (outside the CDR3, taken from reference TRBV28 and TRBJ2-5): DVKVTQSSRYLVKRTGEKVFLECVQDMDHENMFWYRQDPGLGLRLIYFSYDVKMKEKGDIPEGYSVSREKKERFSLILESASTNQTSMYLCASSPSHAGQETQYFGPGTRLLVL.

The chain has TRBV5-1 and TRBJ1-2; no reliable D call. Per the germline V gene, CDR1 is SGHRS and CDR2 is YFSETQ. This CDR3 has 14 amino acids. V was cut by 0 bases and J by 4 bases, with 10 bases left in between. The CDR3 spells CASSLEVRSYGYTF. CDR3 coding DNA: TGCGCCAGCAGCTTGGAGGTCAGGTCCTATGGCTACACCTTC.

This clone appeared a few times. The rearrangement joins TRBV28 to TRBJ2-3; no definite D call. CDR3 length equals 12 residues. The germline V and J ends were trimmed by 5 bases and 2 bases, with 5 bases remaining between them. Germline assignment: CDR1 MDHEN and CDR2 SYDVKM. The CDR3 DNA reads TGTGCCAGCAGTCCTTACACAGATACGCAGTATTTT. As protein: CASSPYTDTQYF.

The chain joins TRBV5-8 to TRBJ2-5, with 7 bases lining up with TRBD1. V lost 2 bases to trimming and J lost 1 base; unmatched junction nucleotides: 5. The CDR3 extends over 15 amino acids. CDR1 and CDR2 (germline): SGHTS, YDEGEE. The CDR3 region has the DNA TGTGCCAGCAGCTTCGACAGGGACCGCCAAGAGACCCAGTACTTC. Protein: CASSFDRDRQETQYF.

Only a few counts were recorded for this clone. The chain carries TRBV4-1 and TRBJ2-3; the match to TRBD1 covers 8 bases. V shed 4 bases, J shed 2 bases, and the junction held 8 bases outside the gene matches. CDR3 size: 16 residues. Germline-derived CDR1 and CDR2 are MGHRA and YSYEKL. CDR3 region: CASSLGWTGFTDTQYF. Here the CDR3 DNA reads TGCGCCAGCAGCCTCGGTTGGACAGGGTTCACAGATACGCAGTATTTT.

The chain combines TRBV30 with TRBJ1-1, with no clear D. The CDR3 runs to 12 residues. CDR1 GTSNPN and CDR2 SVGIG come from the germline V gene (reference sequence). Between the trimmed V and J ends, which lost 0 bases and 3 bases, there was a span of 5 bases. CDR3 in DNA: TGTGCCTGGAGTGTCGAGGACACTGAAGCTTTCTTT. Amino acid sequence: CAWSVEDTEAFF. Variable domain in full (rest from reference TRBV30 and TRBJ1-1): SQTIHQWPATLVQPVGSPLSLECTVEGTSNPNLYWYRQAAGRGLQLLFYSVGIGQISSEVPQNLSASRPQDRQFILSSKKLLLSDSGFYLCAWSVEDTEAFFGQGTRLTVV.

V usage is TRBV29-1 and J usage is TRBJ2-1; 15 positions agree with TRBD2. V lost 4 bases, J lost 2 bases, and 6 bases stayed unmatched. Germline assignment: CDR1 SQVTM and CDR2 ANQGSEA. The CDR3 totals 17 residues. The CDR3 region has the DNA TGCAGCGTTGGAGGGACTAGCGGGAGGAGGACCTACAATGAGCAGTTCTTC. It translates to CSVGGTSGRRTYNEQFF.

The V and J genes are TRBV30 and TRBJ1-5; a possible D gene is TRBD1 (6 bases). Germline CDR1 is GTSNPN and CDR2 is SVGIG (reference sequence). The ends were cut back, 4 bases at V and 4 bases at J, with 14 bases in the middle. This CDR3 is 14 amino acids long. The CDR3 region is CAWIPRGWNQPQHF. The CDR3 DNA sequence: TGTGCCTGGATCCCGAGGGGGTGGAATCAGCCCCAGCATTTT.

V usage is TRBV5-6 and J usage is TRBJ2-5; D is possibly TRBD2 (6 bases). Germline V lookup: CDR1 SGHDT, CDR2 YYEEEE. V was cut by 9 bases and J by 0 bases, with 21 bases left in between. The CDR3 covers 16 residues. The CDR3 spells CATLTFRRRDQETQYF. The CDR3 coding sequence is TGTGCCACCCTCACCTTCAGGCGGAGGGACCAAGAGACCCAGTACTTC.

The rearrangement joins TRBV29-1 to TRBJ2-3; D is perhaps TRBD1 (6 bases). V was clipped by 5 bases and J by 1 base, with 19 bases between them. Germline V gene data show CDR1 as SQVTM and CDR2 as ANQGSEA. CDR3 length equals 16 residues. The CDR3 DNA sequence: TGCAGCGTTAGGGGGTCCCCGAAGGATGGCACAGATACGCAGTATTTT. Residues: CSVRGSPKDGTDTQYF.

This clone was seen only once. The V and J genes are TRBV5-1 and TRBJ2-1; D is possibly TRBD2 (5 bases). Looked up from germline, CDR1 is SGHRS and CDR2 is YFSETQ. There are 16 residues in the CDR3. Trimming pared 0 bases from V and 0 bases from J, leaving 10 bases between. The DNA of the CDR3 is TGCGCCAGCAGCTTGGCCGCTAGCTACTCCTACAATGAGCAGTTCTTC. It yields the protein CASSLAASYSYNEQFF.

The chain couples TRBV11-2 to TRBJ1-3; D is undetermined. The CDR3 totals 15 residues. V was shortened by 4 bases and J by 4 bases, with 14 bases between the two germline ends. Germline CDR1 SGHAT, CDR2 FQNNGV. The CDR3 reads CASSYLGLRGNTIYF. In DNA form, the CDR3 reads TGTGCCAGCAGCTACCTAGGATTGCGAGGAAACACCATATATTTT. The full variable domain, with the rest looked up from reference TRBV11-2 and TRBJ1-3, is EAGVAQSPRYKIIEKRQSVAFWCNPISGHATLYWYQQILGQGPKLLIQFQNNGVVDDSQLPKDRFSAERLKGVDSTLKIQPAKLEDSAVYLCASSYLGLRGNTIYFGEGSWLTVV.

This clone was recorded a few times. The chain couples TRBV30 to TRBJ2-3, with D possibly being TRBD2 (6 bases). CDR3 length: 12 amino acids. Germline assignment: CDR1 GTSNPN and CDR2 SVGIG (reference sequence). Trimming cost V 2 bases and J 6 bases, with 9 bases left between them. The CDR3 loop is CAWSRGRDTQYF. The CDR3, as DNA: TGTGCCTGGAGTCGAGGGAGGGATACGCAGTATTTT.

The chain employs TRBV9 and TRBJ1-1; TRBD1 matches at 8 bases. Trimming cost V 4 bases and J 2 bases; bases outside gene matches: 10. Looked up from germline, CDR1 is SGDLS and CDR2 is YYNGEE. CDR3 length equals 16 residues. The CDR3 protein is CASSSRPDRANTEAFF. The CDR3 DNA is TGTGCCAGCAGCTCGCGTCCGGACAGGGCAAACACTGAAGCTTTCTTT.